This T cell receptor beta chain was recorded in a study of cytomegalovirus exposure and HLA in healthy donors. In the study overall: It was reported in a later analysis that the same platform had been used for the 120 validation repertoires as for the approximately 700 first-cohort repertoires. Study results and limitations: Most sequenced TCRs were rare (though some public TCRs occurred in many donors). In vitro assays verified that three CMV-associated chains recognized CMV antigens specifically.

V lost 0 bases and J lost 3, with 12 bases in between. The length of the CDR3 is 15 residues. Germline values: CDR1 SGHRS, CDR2 YFSETQ. Details on this clone: The antigen remains unidentified.

Produced via immunoSEQ multiplex PCR; TCRdb's table is partial and in-frame only. The data hold fewer than 250,000 clones, with less than 85% observed a single time. Sample: PBMCs. This rearrangement joins TRBV5-1 to TRBJ2-5; D is perhaps TRBD1 (7 bases). This receptor was obtained from a woman aged 18-30 years in good health and CMV-seronegative. The DNA of the CDR3 is TGCGCCAGCAGCTTGGGGGTCAGGGGGGAAGAGACCCAGTACTTC. The encoded protein is CASSLGVRGEETQYF.